The entry below gives a single T cell receptor beta chain sequence along with its context. These data belong to a study of blood T cell repertoires in COVID-19. The trim removed 2 bases at V and 8 bases at J, leaving 7 bases unmatched. The CDR3 is 16 amino acids. CDR1 and CDR2 from the germline V gene are SGDLS and YYNGEE. Per the authors' pipeline: For nucleated cells, counts were estimated from reference gene primer amplification. Clones were read by immunoSEQ multiplex PCR, and TCRdb kept only the in-frame ones, dropping some. The V and J calls and clone size were taken over from that table, and D and trimming were inferred from the DNA. The data hold 250,000 to 400,000 clones, with about nine tenths observed a single time.

The rearrangement joins TRBV9 to TRBJ1-6; 10 bases agree with TRBD1. This clonotype was sampled from a man aged 60-69 years who had recovered from COVID-19. The sequencing input was PBMCs or T cells enriched from blood (not recorded which). The chain's CDR3 is CASSVYDRGRDSPLHF. CDR3 nucleotide sequence: TGTGCCAGCAGCGTTTACGACAGGGGGCGCGATTCACCCCTCCACTTT.